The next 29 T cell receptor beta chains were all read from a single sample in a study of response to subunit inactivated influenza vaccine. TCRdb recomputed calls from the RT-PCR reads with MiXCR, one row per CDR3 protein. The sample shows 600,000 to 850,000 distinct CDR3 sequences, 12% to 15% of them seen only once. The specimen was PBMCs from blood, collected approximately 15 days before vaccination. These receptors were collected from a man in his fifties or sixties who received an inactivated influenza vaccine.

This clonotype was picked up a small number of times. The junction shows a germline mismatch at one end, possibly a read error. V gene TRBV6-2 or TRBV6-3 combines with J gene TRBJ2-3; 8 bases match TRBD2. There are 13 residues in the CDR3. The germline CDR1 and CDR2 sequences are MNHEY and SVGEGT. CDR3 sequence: CASSYSTSAIHLF. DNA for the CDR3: TGTGCCAGCAGTTACTCGACTAGCGCCATACACCTTTTT.

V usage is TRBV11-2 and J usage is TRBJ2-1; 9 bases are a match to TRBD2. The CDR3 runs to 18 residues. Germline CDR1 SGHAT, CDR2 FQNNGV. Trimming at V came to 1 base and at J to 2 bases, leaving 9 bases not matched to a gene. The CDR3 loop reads CASSLVGAAGGAYNEQFF. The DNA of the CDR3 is TGTGCCAGCAGCTTAGTGGGAGCGGCGGGAGGGGCCTACAATGAGCAGTTCTTC. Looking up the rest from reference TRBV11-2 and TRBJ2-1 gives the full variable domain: EAGVAQSPRYKIIEKRQSVAFWCNPISGHATLYWYQQILGQGPKLLIQFQNNGVVDDSQLPKDRFSAERLKGVDSTLKIQPAKLEDSAVYLCASSLVGAAGGAYNEQFFGPGTRLTVL.

The CDR3 is CASSQDWRRRAGETQYF. DNA of the CDR3: TGCGCCAGCAGCCAAGATTGGCGCCGGAGGGCCGGGGAGACCCAGTACTTC. The chain has TRBV4-3 and TRBJ2-5, with a weak D call TRBD2 (6 bases). The CDR3 contains 17 residues. V shed 0 bases and J shed 5 bases, with 19 bases lying between them. Germline V gives CDR1 LGHNA, CDR2 YSLEER.

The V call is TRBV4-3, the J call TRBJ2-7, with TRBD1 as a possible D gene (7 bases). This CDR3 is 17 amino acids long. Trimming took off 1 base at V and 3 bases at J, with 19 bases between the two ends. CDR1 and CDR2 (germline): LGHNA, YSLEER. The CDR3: CASSQARGRVADYEQYF. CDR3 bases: TGCGCCAGCAGCCAAGCTAGGGGGCGAGTAGCGGACTACGAGCAGTACTTC.

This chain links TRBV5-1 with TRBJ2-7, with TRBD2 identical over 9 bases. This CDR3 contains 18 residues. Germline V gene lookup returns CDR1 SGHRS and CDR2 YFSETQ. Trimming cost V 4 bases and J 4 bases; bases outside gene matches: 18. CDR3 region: CASSIQETSGLTRYEQYF. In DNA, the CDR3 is TGCGCCAGCAGCATACAGGAGACTAGCGGCCTAACTAGGTACGAGCAGTACTTC. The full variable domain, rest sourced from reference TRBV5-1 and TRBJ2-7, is KAGVTQTPRYLIKTRGQQVTLSCSPISGHRSVSWYQQTPGQGLQFLFEYFSETQRNKGNFPGRFSGRQFSNSRSEMNVSTLELGDSALYLCASSIQETSGLTRYEQYFGPGTRLTVT.

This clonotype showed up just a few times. The CDR3 DNA reads TGTGCCAGCAGTTCTGACTGGACCTCTGGAAACACCATATATTTT. Amino acids: CASSSDWTSGNTIYF. This rearrangement joins TRBV6-5 to TRBJ1-3; D is undetermined. CDR1 and CDR2 (germline): MNHEY, SVGAGI. Trimming stripped 4 bases from V and 0 bases from J, with 10 bases between. The CDR3 has 15 amino acids.

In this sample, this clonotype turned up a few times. The CDR3 coding sequence is TGTGCCAGCAGTTTAAGGAAGGGGACCCAGTACTTC. It specifies CASSLRKGTQYF. The rearrangement links TRBV28 to TRBJ2-5; D unclear. Trimming took 2 bases from V and 7 from J, leaving 8 bases between them. This CDR3 contains 12 residues. The germline gives CDR1 MDHEN, CDR2 SYDVKM.

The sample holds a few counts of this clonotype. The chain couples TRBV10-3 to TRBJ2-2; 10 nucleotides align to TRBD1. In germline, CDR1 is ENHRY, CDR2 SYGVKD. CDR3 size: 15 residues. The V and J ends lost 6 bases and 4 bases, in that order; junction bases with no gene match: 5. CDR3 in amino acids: CAIRPTGGFTGELFF. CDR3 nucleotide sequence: TGTGCCATCAGGCCGACAGGGGGCTTCACCGGGGAGCTGTTTTTT.

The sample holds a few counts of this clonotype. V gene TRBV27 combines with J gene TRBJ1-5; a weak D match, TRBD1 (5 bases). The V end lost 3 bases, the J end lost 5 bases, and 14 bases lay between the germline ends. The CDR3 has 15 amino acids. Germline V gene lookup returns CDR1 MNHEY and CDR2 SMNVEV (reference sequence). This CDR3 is CASSFIGTGDQPQHF. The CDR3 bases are TGTGCCAGCAGTTTCATAGGGACCGGGGATCAGCCCCAGCATTTT.

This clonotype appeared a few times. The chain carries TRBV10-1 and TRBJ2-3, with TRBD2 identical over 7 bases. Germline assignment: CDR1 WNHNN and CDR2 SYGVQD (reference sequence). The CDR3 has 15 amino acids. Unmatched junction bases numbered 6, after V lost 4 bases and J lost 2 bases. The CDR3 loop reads CASSGGGENTDTQYF. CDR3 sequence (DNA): TGCGCCAGCAGTGGGGGGGGGGAGAACACAGATACGCAGTATTTT.

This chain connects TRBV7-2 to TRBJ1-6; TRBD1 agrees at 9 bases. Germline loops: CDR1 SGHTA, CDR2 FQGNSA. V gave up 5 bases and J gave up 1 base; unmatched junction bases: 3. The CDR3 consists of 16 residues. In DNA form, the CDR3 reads TGTGCCAGCAGCATTGGACAGGGGTCCTATAATTCACCCCTCCACTTT. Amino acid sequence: CASSIGQGSYNSPLHF.

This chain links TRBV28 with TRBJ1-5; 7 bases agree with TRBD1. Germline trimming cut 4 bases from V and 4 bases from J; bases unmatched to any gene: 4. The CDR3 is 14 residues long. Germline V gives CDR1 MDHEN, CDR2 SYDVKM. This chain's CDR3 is CASSWTGNNQPQHF. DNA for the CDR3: TGTGCCAGCAGTTGGACAGGTAATAATCAGCCCCAGCATTTT. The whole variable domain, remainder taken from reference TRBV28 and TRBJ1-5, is DVKVTQSSRYLVKRTGEKVFLECVQDMDHENMFWYRQDPGLGLRLIYFSYDVKMKEKGDIPEGYSVSREKKERFSLILESASTNQTSMYLCASSWTGNNQPQHFGDGTRLSIL.

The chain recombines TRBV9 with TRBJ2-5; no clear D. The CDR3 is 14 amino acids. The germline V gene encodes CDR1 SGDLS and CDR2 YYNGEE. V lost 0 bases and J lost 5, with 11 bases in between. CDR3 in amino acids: CASSVDSLGETQYF. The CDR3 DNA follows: TGTGCCAGCAGCGTAGATAGCTTGGGGGAGACCCAGTACTTC.

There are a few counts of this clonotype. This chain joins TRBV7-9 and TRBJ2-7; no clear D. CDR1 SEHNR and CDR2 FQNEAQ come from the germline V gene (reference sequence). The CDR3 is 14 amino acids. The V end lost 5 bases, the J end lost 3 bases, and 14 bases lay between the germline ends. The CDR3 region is CASSPRNSYYEQYF. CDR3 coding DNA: TGTGCCAGCAGCCCAAGGAATTCGTACTACGAGCAGTACTTC.

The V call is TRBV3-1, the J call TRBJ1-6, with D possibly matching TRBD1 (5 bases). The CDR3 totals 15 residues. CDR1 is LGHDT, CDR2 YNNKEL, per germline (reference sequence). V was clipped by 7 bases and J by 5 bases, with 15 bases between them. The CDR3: CASTATQGNNSPLHF. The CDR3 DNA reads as TGTGCCAGCACCGCGACCCAGGGAAATAATTCACCCCTCCACTTT.

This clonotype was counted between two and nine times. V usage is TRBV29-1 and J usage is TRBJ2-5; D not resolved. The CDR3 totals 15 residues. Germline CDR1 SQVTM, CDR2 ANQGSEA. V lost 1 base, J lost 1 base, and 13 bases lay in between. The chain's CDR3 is CSVEVIGSFQETQYF. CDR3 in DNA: TGCAGCGTTGAAGTTATCGGGTCCTTCCAAGAGACCCAGTACTTC.

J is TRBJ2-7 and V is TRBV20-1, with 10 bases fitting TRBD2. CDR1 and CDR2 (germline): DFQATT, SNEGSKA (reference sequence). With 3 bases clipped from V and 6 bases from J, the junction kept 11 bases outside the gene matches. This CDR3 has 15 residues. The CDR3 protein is CSASPSSGSPGEQYF. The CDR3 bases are TGCAGTGCTAGTCCCTCTAGCGGGAGTCCGGGCGAGCAGTACTTC.

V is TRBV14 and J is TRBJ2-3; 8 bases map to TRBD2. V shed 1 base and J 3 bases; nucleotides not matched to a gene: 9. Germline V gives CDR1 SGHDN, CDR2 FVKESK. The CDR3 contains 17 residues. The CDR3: CASSQVGGGGPTDTQYF. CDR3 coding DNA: TGTGCCAGCAGCCAAGTCGGCGGCGGGGGGCCTACAGATACGCAGTATTTT.

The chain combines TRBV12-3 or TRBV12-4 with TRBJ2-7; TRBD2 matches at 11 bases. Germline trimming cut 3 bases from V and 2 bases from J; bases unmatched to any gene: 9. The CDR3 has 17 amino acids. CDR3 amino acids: CASSFGLAGGLAYEQYF. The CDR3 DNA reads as TGTGCCAGCAGTTTTGGATTAGCGGGGGGGTTGGCCTACGAGCAGTACTTC.

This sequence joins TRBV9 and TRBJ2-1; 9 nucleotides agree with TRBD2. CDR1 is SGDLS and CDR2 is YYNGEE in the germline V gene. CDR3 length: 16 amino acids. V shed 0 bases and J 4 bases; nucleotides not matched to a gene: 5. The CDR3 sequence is CASSVEASGVYNEQFF. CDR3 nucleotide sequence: TGTGCCAGCAGCGTAGAGGCTAGCGGGGTTTACAATGAGCAGTTCTTC.

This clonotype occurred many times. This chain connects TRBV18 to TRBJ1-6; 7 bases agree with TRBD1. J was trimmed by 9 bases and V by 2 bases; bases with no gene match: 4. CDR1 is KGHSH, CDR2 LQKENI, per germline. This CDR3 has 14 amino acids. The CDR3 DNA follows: TGTGCCAGCTCACCAGGGACAGCAGGTTCACCCCTCCACTTT. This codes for CASSPGTAGSPLHF.

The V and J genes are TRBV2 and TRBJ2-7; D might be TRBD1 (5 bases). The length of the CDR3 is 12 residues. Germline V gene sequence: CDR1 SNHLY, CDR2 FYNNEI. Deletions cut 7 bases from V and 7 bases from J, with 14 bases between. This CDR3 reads CASTTTKGEQYF. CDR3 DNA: TGTGCCAGCACCACGACAAAGGGGGAGCAGTACTTC.

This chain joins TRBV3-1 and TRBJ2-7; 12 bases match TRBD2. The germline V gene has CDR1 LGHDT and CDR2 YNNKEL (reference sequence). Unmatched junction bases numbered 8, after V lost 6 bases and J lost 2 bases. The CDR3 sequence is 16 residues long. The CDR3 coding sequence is TGTGCCAGCAGGCTACAACTAGCGGGGGGCCCCTACGAGCAGTACTTC. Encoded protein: CASRLQLAGGPYEQYF.

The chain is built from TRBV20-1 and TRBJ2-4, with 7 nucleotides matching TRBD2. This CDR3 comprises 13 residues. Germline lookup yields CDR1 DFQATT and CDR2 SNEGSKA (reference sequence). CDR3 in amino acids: CTPTEGLKNIQYF. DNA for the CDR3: TGCACACCTACTGAGGGACTAAAAAACATTCAGTACTTC.

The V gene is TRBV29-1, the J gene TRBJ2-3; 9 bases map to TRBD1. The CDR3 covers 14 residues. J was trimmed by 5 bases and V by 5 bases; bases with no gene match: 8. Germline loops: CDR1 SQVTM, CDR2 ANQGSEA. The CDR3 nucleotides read TGCAGCGTTATTCCGGGACAGGGTATAGATACGCAGTATTTT. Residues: CSVIPGQGIDTQYF.

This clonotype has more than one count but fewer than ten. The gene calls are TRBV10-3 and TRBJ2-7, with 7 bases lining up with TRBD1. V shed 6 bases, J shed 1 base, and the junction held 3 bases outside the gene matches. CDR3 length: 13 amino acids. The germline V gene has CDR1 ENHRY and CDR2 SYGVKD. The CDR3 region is CAIRGGASYEQYF. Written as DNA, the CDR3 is TGTGCCATCAGAGGGGGCGCTTCCTACGAGCAGTACTTC.

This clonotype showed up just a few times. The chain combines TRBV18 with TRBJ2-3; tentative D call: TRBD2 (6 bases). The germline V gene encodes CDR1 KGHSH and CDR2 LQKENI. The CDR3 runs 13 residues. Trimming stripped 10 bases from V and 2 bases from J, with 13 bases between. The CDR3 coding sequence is TGTGCCACCAATCCGGGGGTCACAGATACGCAGTATTTT. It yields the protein CATNPGVTDTQYF.

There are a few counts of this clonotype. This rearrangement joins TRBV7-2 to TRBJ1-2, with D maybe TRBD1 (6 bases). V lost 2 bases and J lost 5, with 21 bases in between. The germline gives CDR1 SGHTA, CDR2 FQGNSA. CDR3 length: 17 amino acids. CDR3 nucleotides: TGTGCCAGCAGCTTAAGTGCCGGGGTGTACAGGGAATATGGCTACACCTTC. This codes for CASSLSAGVYREYGYTF. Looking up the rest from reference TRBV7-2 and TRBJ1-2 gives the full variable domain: GAGVSQSPSNKVTEKGKDVELRCDPISGHTALYWYRQSLGQGLEFLIYFQGNSAPDKSGLPSDRFSAERTGGSVSTLTIQRTQQEDSAVYLCASSLSAGVYREYGYTFGSGTRLTVV.

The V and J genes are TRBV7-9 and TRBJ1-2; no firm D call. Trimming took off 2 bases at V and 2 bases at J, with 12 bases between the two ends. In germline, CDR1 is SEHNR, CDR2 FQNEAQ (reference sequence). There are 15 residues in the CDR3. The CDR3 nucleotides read TGTGCCAGCAGCTTAAACTCAGCTTTAAACTATGGCTACACCTTC. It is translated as CASSLNSALNYGYTF.